Presented here are 21 T cell receptor beta chains from one specimen sequenced in a study of identical twins. Via MiXCR, TCRdb re-called the 5' RACE reads, giving one row per CDR3 protein. The sample has roughly 490,000 distinct CDR3 sequences, 13% to 15% seen once. This same sample was also taken into another study, of yellow fever vaccine responses in identical twins.

Source material: CD4+ T cells sorted from blood. These receptors were obtained from a young woman in good health.

This clonotype was found many times. This rearrangement joins TRBV20-1 to TRBJ2-7, with 8 bases fitting TRBD2. Germline trimming cut 5 bases from V and 0 bases from J; bases unmatched to any gene: 3. The germline CDR1 and CDR2 sequences are DFQATT and SNEGSKA (reference sequence). This CDR3 contains 13 residues. CDR3 sequence reads: CSALAGVSYEQYF. As DNA, the CDR3 is TGCAGTGCTCTAGCGGGTGTCTCCTACGAGCAGTACTTC.

This clonotype was picked up a small number of times. The J gene is TRBJ2-7, the V gene TRBV5-5; D unresolved. The V gene's germline CDR1 is SGHKS and CDR2 YYEKEE (reference sequence). The length of the CDR3 is 15 residues. V lost 4 bases, J lost 0 bases, and 14 bases lay in between. The CDR3 region is CASSNLWQFSYEQYF. The CDR3 DNA is TGTGCCAGCAGCAATCTTTGGCAGTTCTCCTACGAGCAGTACTTC.

This clonotype was counted a few times. The V call is TRBV7-2, the J call TRBJ2-7; D is uncertain. The length of the CDR3 is 13 residues. Germline-derived CDR1 and CDR2 are SGHTA and FQGNSA. The germline V and J ends were trimmed by 3 bases and 4 bases, with 10 bases remaining between them. The CDR3 DNA follows: TGTGCCAGCAGCTTGTATTCGAGGTACGAGCAGTACTTC. Protein sequence: CASSLYSRYEQYF.

V usage is TRBV9 and J usage is TRBJ2-3, with a weak D call TRBD2 (6 bases). CDR1 is SGDLS, CDR2 YYNGEE, per germline. V dropped 2 bases and J dropped 4 bases, with 11 bases sitting between them. The CDR3 has 14 residues. Here the CDR3 DNA reads TGTGCCAGCAGCGTCGGAGGGCGAGCAGATACGCAGTATTTT. Its protein product is CASSVGGRADTQYF.

The chain employs TRBV29-1 and TRBJ1-5; D may be TRBD1 (6 bases). The CDR3 runs 13 residues. V dropped 6 bases and J dropped 12 bases, with 21 bases sitting between them. Germline assignment: CDR1 SQVTM and CDR2 ANQGSEA. CDR3 DNA: TGCAGCGTGGGCTGGGGGGGCGCGGGGAACCAGCATTTT. This sequence encodes CSVGWGGAGNQHF.

In this sample, this clonotype turned up a few times. V gene TRBV12-3 or TRBV12-4 combines with J gene TRBJ2-7; 13 bases match TRBD2. The V segment lost 10 bases and the J segment 7 bases; nucleotides outside the gene matches: 7. CDR3 size: 13 residues. Here the CDR3 reads CATKTSGGREQYF. In DNA, the CDR3 is TGTGCCACCAAGACTAGCGGGGGGCGGGAGCAGTACTTC.

The J gene is TRBJ2-1, the V gene TRBV6-2 or TRBV6-3; TRBD1 or TRBD2 may be the D gene (5 bases each). The CDR3 consists of 19 residues. Trimming took 6 bases from V and 0 from J, leaving 24 bases between them. Germline V gene lookup returns CDR1 MNHEY and CDR2 SVGEGT. The CDR3 protein is CASSPQWGSGHLSYNEQFF. The CDR3 nucleotides are TGTGCCAGCAGCCCCCAGTGGGGCAGCGGTCACCTCTCCTACAATGAGCAGTTCTTC.

This clonotype showed up just a few times. The rearrangement joins TRBV7-3 to TRBJ2-2; a weak D match, TRBD1 (5 bases). With 5 bases removed from V and 7 bases from J, the gap between germline ends came to 11 bases. The CDR3 contains 13 residues. Germline assignment: CDR1 SGHTA and CDR2 FQGTGA. DNA for the CDR3: TGTGCCAGCAGCCCGACAGAGGACGGGGAGCTGTTTTTT. Translating it yields CASSPTEDGELFF.

This clonotype was found a few times. V and J are TRBV4-2 and TRBJ1-4; D gene unclear. V was cut by 1 base and J by 6 bases, with 15 bases left in between. Looked up from germline, CDR1 is LGHNA and CDR2 is YNFKEQ. The CDR3 spans 16 residues. Written as DNA, the CDR3 is TGTGCCAGCAGCCAAGTCACGGGGAAAGGATATGAAAAACTGTTTTTT. Residues: CASSQVTGKGYEKLFF.

The V and J genes are TRBV11-1 and TRBJ2-7; 7 positions match TRBD1. With 1 base clipped from V and 11 bases from J, the junction kept 11 bases outside the gene matches. This CDR3 has 14 residues. CDR1 and CDR2 from the germline V gene are SGHAT and FQDESV (reference sequence). The CDR3 sequence: CASSLVSGTDNKYF. The CDR3 nucleotides are TGTGCCAGCAGCTTAGTTTCCGGGACAGACAACAAGTACTTC. The whole variable domain, remainder taken from reference TRBV11-1 and TRBJ2-7, is EAEVAQSPRYKITEKSQAVAFWCDPISGHATLYWYRQILGQGPELLVQFQDESVVDDSQLPKDRFSAERLKGVDSTLKIQPAELGDSAMYLCASSLVSGTDNKYFGPGTRLTVT.

The chain is built from TRBV12-3 or TRBV12-4 and TRBJ2-7, with unresolved D. V was clipped by 5 bases and J by 4 bases, with 6 bases between them. The CDR3 contains 11 residues. The chain's CDR3 is CASSEEYEQYF. CDR3 in DNA: TGTGCCAGCAGTGAGGAGTACGAGCAGTACTTC.

The chain is built from TRBV6-1 and TRBJ2-7; TRBD2 agrees at 8 bases. Germline-derived CDR1 and CDR2 are MNHNS and SASEGT. V shed 4 bases and J 3 bases; nucleotides not matched to a gene: 8. The CDR3 length is 15 residues. CDR3 sequence reads: CASSGLAGGRYEQYF. CDR3 DNA: TGTGCCAGCAGTGGCCTGGCGGGAGGACGCTACGAGCAGTACTTC.

The rearrangement joins TRBV13 to TRBJ2-7, with D possibly being TRBD1 (6 bases). This CDR3 is built from 16 residues. V was trimmed by 3 bases and J by 5 bases, leaving 20 bases between them. Germline values: CDR1 PRHDT, CDR2 FYEKMQ (reference sequence). In DNA form, the CDR3 reads TGTGCCAGCAGCTTTACAGACACAGGGTTTAACAACGAGCAGTACTTC. It is translated as CASSFTDTGFNNEQYF.

The table lists this clonotype with a few counts. V usage is TRBV10-3 and J usage is TRBJ2-5, with TRBD1 matching over 7 bases. The CDR3 is 14 residues long. Losses at the gene ends were 2 bases for V and 4 bases for J; bases not matched to a gene: 4. Looked up from germline, CDR1 is ENHRY and CDR2 is SYGVKD. The DNA for the CDR3 is TGTGCCATCAGTGAGCCACGACAGGGAGAGACCCAGTACTTC. Translating it yields CAISEPRQGETQYF.

The chain is built from TRBV7-2 and TRBJ2-6; D gene uncertain. V gave up 8 bases and J gave up 3 bases, with 8 bases separating them. Germline loops: CDR1 SGHTA, CDR2 FQGNSA. CDR3 length equals 13 residues. The CDR3 spells CASWGHGANVLTF. CDR3 nucleotide sequence: TGTGCCAGCTGGGGTCATGGGGCCAACGTCCTGACTTTC.

This chain links TRBV28 with TRBJ2-7; a possible D gene is TRBD2 (5 bases). The length of the CDR3 is 15 residues. Per germline, CDR1 MDHEN and CDR2 SYDVKM. V dropped 6 bases and J dropped 2 bases, with 17 bases sitting between them. The CDR3 region is CASSSGAEGTYEQYF. CDR3 nucleotides: TGTGCCAGCAGCTCGGGCGCAGAGGGAACCTACGAGCAGTACTTC.

This clonotype came up many times. V usage is TRBV29-1 and J usage is TRBJ2-7, with a weak D call TRBD1 (6 bases). Germline values: CDR1 SQVTM, CDR2 ANQGSEA. The CDR3 has 12 residues. Trimming shortened V by 3 bases and J by 2 bases, and 8 bases separated the two germline ends. The DNA of the CDR3 is TGCAGCGTTGATACAGGGACCTACGAGCAGTACTTC. As protein: CSVDTGTYEQYF.

This clonotype has only a few counts. As DNA, the CDR3 is TGTGCCAGCAGCGTTTCCCCCAGCGTTAGCTCCTACGAGCAGTACTTC. Translated: CASSVSPSVSSYEQYF. The chain has TRBV9 and TRBJ2-7, with D unclear. CDR1 is SGDLS, CDR2 YYNGEE, per germline. The CDR3 runs to 16 residues. Trimming removed 2 bases from V and 0 bases from J, with 15 bases in between.

This clonotype has a count of ten or more. The V gene is TRBV5-6, the J gene TRBJ2-7, with a tentative D call TRBD1 (6 bases). CDR3 length: 16 amino acids. Between the trimmed V and J ends, which lost 3 bases and 0 bases, there was a span of 16 bases. Germline V gives CDR1 SGHDT, CDR2 YYEEEE. CDR3 sequence: CASSSDGQRISYEQYF. The CDR3 nucleotides read TGTGCCAGCAGCTCCGATGGACAGCGAATCTCCTACGAGCAGTACTTC.

This clonotype was seen repeatedly, ten times or more. The CDR3 bases are TGTGCCAGCAGCCAACAACGTTCCCATGGTGGGGACATTCAGTACTTC. Translating it yields CASSQQRSHGGDIQYF. The V call is TRBV3-1, the J call TRBJ2-4; the D is unclear. Germline V gene sequence: CDR1 LGHDT, CDR2 YNNKEL (reference sequence). Between the trimmed V and J ends, which lost 2 bases and 8 bases, there was a span of 19 bases. CDR3 length: 16 amino acids.

This chain links TRBV6-1 with TRBJ1-5; TRBD1 matches at 7 bases. The CDR3 has 14 amino acids. J lost 7 bases, V lost 1 base, and 4 bases had no gene match. The germline gives CDR1 MNHNS, CDR2 SASEGT. The CDR3 spells CASSEGTGGQPQHF. Written as DNA, the CDR3 is TGTGCCAGCAGTGAAGGGACAGGCGGACAGCCCCAGCATTTT.